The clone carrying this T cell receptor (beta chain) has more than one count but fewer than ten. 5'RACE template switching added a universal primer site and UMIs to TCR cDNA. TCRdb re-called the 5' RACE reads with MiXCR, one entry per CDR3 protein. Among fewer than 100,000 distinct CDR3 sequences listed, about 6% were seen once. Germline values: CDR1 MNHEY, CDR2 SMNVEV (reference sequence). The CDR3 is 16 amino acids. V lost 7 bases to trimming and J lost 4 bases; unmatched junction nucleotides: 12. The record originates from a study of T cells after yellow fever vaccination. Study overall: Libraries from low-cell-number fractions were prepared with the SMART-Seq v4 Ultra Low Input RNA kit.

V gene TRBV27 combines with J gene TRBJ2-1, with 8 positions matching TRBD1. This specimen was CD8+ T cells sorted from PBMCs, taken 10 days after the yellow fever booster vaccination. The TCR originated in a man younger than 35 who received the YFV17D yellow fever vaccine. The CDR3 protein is CASMRQGLGRYNEQFF. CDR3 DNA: TGTGCCAGCATGAGACAGGGGTTGGGTCGGTACAATGAGCAGTTCTTC.